This TCR beta chain stems from a study of shared clonotypes between healthy human individuals. Study-wide findings and caveats: Few donors restricted represented genetic and exposure-history diversity. Naive subsets usually exceeded memory subsets in estimated richness. Despite large depth, sorted-subset datasets appeared incompletely sequenced.

Comments on this clone: Its matching antigen is unknown.

Measured with immunoSEQ multiplex PCR; TCRdb has only the in-frame clones, and not every one. Among fewer than 1.4 million clones listed, approximately 80% were seen once. Sequenced sample: memory CD4+ T cells from PBMCs. The sample's subset: CD45RA-negative fraction. The TCR comes from a man younger than 35 in good health. Some clones in this sample may be carry-over from other donors' samples.

The CDR3 loop reads CASSLTSGSFEQFF. CDR3 in DNA: TGTGCCAGCAGCTTGACTAGCGGGAGTTTTGAGCAGTTCTTC. The rearrangement uses TRBV11-2 and TRBJ2-1; 12 bases agree with TRBD2. V shed 3 bases, J shed 9 bases, and the junction held 3 bases outside the gene matches. There are 14 residues in the CDR3. The germline gives CDR1 SGHAT, CDR2 FQNNGV.